The clone carrying this T cell receptor (beta chain) was seen a handful of times. Its cognate antigen is unknown. After isolation, RNA underwent reverse transcription to generate cDNA as the sequencing template. Sequencing was performed with immunoSEQ multiplex PCR; in TCRdb, only in-frame clones are kept and a portion is missing. The sample carries more than 200,000 clones, approximately 67% recorded once. CDR3 length equals 16 residues. Germline V gene sequence: CDR1 SQVTM, CDR2 ANQGSEA. V dropped 4 bases and J dropped 1; count of bases not matched to a gene: 5. This entry is derived from a study of CD8+ T cells in alopecia areata. Overall study context: The study gave tofacitinib for 6 to 18 months, then 6 months off drug. Treated patients received severity scores based on the percentage of scalp area affected. Study-level points and caveats: Normal skin's resident alphabeta T cells are also sequenced in scalp samples. Among the top 100, expanded CD8+ clones were significantly decreased by tofacitinib, as was scalp clonality.

Sample treatment: oral pan-JAK inhibitor, 5-10 mg twice daily. This TCR was sampled from a human donor with alopecia areata. The sequences come from CD4+ T cells sorted from blood, collected at approximately week 42, from a patient treated with tofacitinib. The rearrangement joins TRBV29-1 to TRBJ2-4; TRBD2 agrees at 12 bases. This CDR3 reads CSVAQTSGGAKNIQYF. The CDR3 bases are TGCAGCGTTGCCCAAACTAGCGGGGGGGCCAAAAACATTCAGTACTTC.